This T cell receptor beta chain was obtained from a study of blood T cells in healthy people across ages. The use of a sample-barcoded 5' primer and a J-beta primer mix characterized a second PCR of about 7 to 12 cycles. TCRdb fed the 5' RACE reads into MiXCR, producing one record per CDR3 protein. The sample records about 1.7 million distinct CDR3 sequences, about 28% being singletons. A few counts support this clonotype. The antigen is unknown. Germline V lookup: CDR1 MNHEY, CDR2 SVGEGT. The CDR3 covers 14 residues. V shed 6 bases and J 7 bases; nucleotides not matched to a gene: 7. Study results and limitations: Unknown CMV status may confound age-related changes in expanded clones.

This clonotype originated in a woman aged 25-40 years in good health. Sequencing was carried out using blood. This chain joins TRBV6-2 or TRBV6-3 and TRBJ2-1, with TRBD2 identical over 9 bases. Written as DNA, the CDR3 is TGTGCCAGCAGGGCGGGAGGGCGAGGAAATGAGCAGTTCTTC. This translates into CASRAGGRGNEQFF.